This T cell receptor (beta chain) comes out of a study of shared clonotypes between healthy human individuals (dated by TCRdb to 2018 to 2021). For the study in its entirety: The cohort included a few men and a couple of women between 18 and 49 years of age. For each donor, CD4 naive and CD4 memory were each run on three plates, CD8 naive on two plates, and CD8 memory on one plate. To estimate repertoire size and how much clonotypes are shared between individuals, the study performed deep sequencing of blood TCR repertoires from 4 to 6 healthy adults. Libraries were prepared and TCR repertoires were sequenced by different laboratories using diverse techniques, in order to increase sequencing depth and limit assay-specific biases. Per donor, leukapheresis produced somewhere between about 0.9 and 9.5 billion PBMCs.

A remark on this clone: This clone's antigen is unknown. Base qualities are not provided; no much larger clone lies one nucleotide away.

TCR CDR3 regions were amplified from genomic DNA by multiplex PCR using the deep immunoSEQ assay. Extracted genomic DNA from each cell subset was spread evenly across all wells of several immunoSEQ 96-well plates, with each plate serving as a replicate. For sorted subsets, about 210 ng of genomic DNA, equivalent to 25,000 to 30,000 T cell genomes, went into each replicate PCR. Purified libraries were quantified with a Qubit 3.0 fluorometer, sized on a Bioanalyzer 2100, and re-quantified with the KAPA Library Quantification kit. Every immunoSEQ 96-well plate was sequenced on a separate single-read 150-cycle Illumina NextSeq 550 flow cell. On the study's bioinformatics: Because the immunoSEQ output included only junctional sequences and no quality scores, the filtering could not be the same as the filtering used for full-length reads. To assign V/J genes and CDR3, sequences were annotated against IMGT germline references using PyIR, a Python wrapper for IgBLAST v1.9. Reads were removed for weak V/J assignments (E-value above 1e-6), missing CDR3, stop codons, out-of-frame junctions, or ambiguous translated residues. V3J clonotypes were defined as sequences sharing the same inferred V gene, J gene, and CDR3 amino acid sequence. Percentage overlap between repertoires was computed as shared unique clonotypes divided by the size of the smaller repertoire. Three approaches were used to assess repertoire richness: RTK rarefaction, the Chao1 estimator, and Recon v2.1 estimates of unobserved clonotypes. Generation probabilities were computed with OLGA for all TCRbeta clonotypes obtained by the gDNA method from a handful of donors. TCRdb holds this immuneACCESS table with in-frame rearrangements only. Some clones are missing; in checked studies, unresolved V genes explain under half, and the rest has no known cause. D and trimming come from the DNA, and the V and J calls and clone size come from that table. This sample has approximately 2,300,000 clones in its table, and around 93% of those were observed once. Together, the top ten hold 0.3% to 0.4% of the sample.

CDR1 and CDR2 are drawn from the germline V gene: MDHEN, SYDVKM. V gives up 8 bases and J gives up 2 bases, and the segment between their germline ends measures 16 bases. The CDR3 numbers 14 residues from cysteine through phenylalanine. Only the CDR3 region is kept as DNA, spanning 42 bases read in frame from base 1. Paper-wide results and their limitations: Across a handful of donors, around 5.4% of naive CD4, approximately 3.5% of naive CD8, 2.3% of memory CD4, and approximately 0.42% of memory CD8 clonotypes were shared. Estimated clonotype richness was generally larger for naive than for memory subsets. Pairwise subsampling indicated that sequencing depth was expected to affect the degree of clonotype sharing among donors. Sampling was restricted to blood, and TCR repertoires in tissue are likely to differ from TCR repertoires in blood. Even with the large sequencing depth, rarefaction of the sorted-subset datasets indicated that sequencing was incomplete. The genetic and exposure-history diversity represented was limited by the small number of donors. Compared with non-shared clonotypes, the clonotypes found in all four sorted-subset donors had higher generation probabilities.

The donors were healthy, HIV-negative adults with no recently reported acute infections or vaccinations. Every donor was a Caucasian adult living in Nashville, Tennessee, USA. CD4+ T cells were enriched by magnetic negative selection, after which naive cells were positively selected on CD45RA and the negative fraction was taken as the memory subset. After blood collection by leukapheresis, PBMCs were isolated using Ficoll-Histopaque density gradient centrifugation and then cryopreserved in the vapor phase of liquid nitrogen. Analytical flow cytometry was used to check the purity and quantity of every magnetically sorted T cell population. From each sorted fraction, genomic DNA was isolated and quantified by UV absorbance on a Nanodrop 2000c.

The chain links TRBV28 with TRBJ2-7; D gene: possibly TRBD1, on 6 matching bases. Sequencing was carried out using naive CD4+ T cells from PBMCs. The intended sense of this specimen's cell subset or site label: CD45RA+ positively selected. The clonotype comes from a young man in good health. Some clones in this sample may be carry-over from other donors' samples. The CDR3 sequence is CASHRVGAAYEQYF. The DNA sequence reads TGTGCCAGCCACCGGGTGGGGGCAGCCTACGAGCAGTACTTC.